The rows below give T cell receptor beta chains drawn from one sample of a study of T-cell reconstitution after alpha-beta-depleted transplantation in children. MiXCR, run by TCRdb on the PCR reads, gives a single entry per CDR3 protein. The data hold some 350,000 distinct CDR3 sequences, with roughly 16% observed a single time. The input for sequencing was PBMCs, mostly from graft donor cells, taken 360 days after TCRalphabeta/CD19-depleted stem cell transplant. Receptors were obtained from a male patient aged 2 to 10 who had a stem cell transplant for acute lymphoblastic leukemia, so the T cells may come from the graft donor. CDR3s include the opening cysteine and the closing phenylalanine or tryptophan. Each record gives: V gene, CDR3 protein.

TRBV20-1	CSASSLAGNTDTQYF
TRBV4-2	CASSQETGISTNEKLFF
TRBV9	CASSVGQPTDTQYF
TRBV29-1	CSVGTAGSYNEQFF
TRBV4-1	CASSQEGVDTQYF
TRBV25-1	CASSEYGTSTNYEQYF
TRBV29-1	CSVDAGRVQYF
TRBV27	CASSLGLAGLNEQYF
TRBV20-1	CSASPDSYEQYF
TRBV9	CASSVGWASYEQYF
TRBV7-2	CASSSYGVFTEADTQYF
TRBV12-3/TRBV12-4	CASSSPEAGLDGYTF
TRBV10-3	CAISESETSGRVANYEQYF
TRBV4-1	CASSQEYTDTQYF
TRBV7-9	CASVARGRDYEQYF
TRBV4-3	CASSQDSSTSTDTQYF
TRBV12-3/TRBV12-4	CASSFGNLYGYTF
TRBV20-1	CSARRLAAYNEQFF
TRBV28	CASSFSRGSPSYNEQFF
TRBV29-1	CSVADSNQPQHF
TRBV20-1	CSARDWDFLASEQFF
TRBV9	CASNPGPSNNEQFF
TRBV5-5	CASNPGQNTGELFF
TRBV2	CASRLSGQQNTEAFF
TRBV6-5	CASSYVRTSKETQYF